The present T cell receptor (beta chain) was sequenced within a study of shared clonotypes between healthy human individuals. Whole-study context: Contributing individuals were two females and a few males aged 18 to 49.

The length of the CDR3 is 15 residues. Germline CDR1 reads KGHSH; CDR2 reads LQKENI. V dropped 1 base and J dropped 2 bases, with 10 bases sitting between them. Details on this clone: Its antigen is unidentified.

Researchers divided each subset's genomic DNA evenly across several immunoSEQ plates. In the authors' methods: ImmunoSEQ gave junction-only sequences without quality scores, so filtering differed. Sequencing used immunoSEQ multiplex PCR; TCRdb keeps in-frame clones, though not all of them. V and J calls and clone size are those listed in that table; D and trimming were worked out from the DNA. The table includes fewer than 550,000 clones, 75% to 80% detected once. Study-wide points: Researchers sampled only blood; tissue repertoires likely differ.

The chain links TRBV18 to TRBJ2-3; perhaps TRBD1 as D (5 bases). Sequenced material: PBMCs. The TCR sequence derives from a woman aged 40-49 years in good health. Some clones in this sample may be carry-over from other donors' samples. CDR3 residues: CASSPRQGTTDTQYF. CDR3 DNA: TGTGCCAGCTCACCACGTCAGGGCACCACAGATACGCAGTATTTT.